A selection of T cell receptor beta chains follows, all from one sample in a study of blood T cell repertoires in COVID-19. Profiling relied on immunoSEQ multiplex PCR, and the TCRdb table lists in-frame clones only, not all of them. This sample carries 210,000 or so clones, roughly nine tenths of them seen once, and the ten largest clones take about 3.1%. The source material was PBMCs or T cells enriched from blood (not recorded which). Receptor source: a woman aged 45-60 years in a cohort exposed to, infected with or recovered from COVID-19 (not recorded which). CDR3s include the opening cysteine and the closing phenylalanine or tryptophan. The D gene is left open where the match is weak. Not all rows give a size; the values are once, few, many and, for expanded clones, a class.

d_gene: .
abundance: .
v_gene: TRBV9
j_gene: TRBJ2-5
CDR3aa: CASSEGLTETQYF
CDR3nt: TGTGCCAGCAGCGAGGGGCTAACAGAGACCCAGTACTTC

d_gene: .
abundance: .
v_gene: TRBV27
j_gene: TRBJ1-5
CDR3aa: CASSLSSGNLPQHF
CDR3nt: TGTGCCAGCAGTTTATCGTCAGGGAATTTGCCCCAGCATTTT

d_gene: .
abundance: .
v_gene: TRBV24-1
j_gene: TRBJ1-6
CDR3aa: CATRQGSVGTYNSPLHF
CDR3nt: TGTGCCACCAGGCAGGGTTCCGTTGGAACCTATAATTCACCCCTCCACTTT

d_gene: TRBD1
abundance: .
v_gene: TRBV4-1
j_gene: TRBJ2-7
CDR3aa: CASSQDSLGTGSYEQYF
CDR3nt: TGCGCCAGCAGCCAAGACTCTTTGGGGACAGGGTCTTACGAGCAGTACTTC

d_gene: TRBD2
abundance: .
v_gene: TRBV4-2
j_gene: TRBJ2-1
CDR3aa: CASSQEGLAGGPGRQFF
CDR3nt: TGTGCCAGCAGCCAAGAAGGTTTGGCGGGGGGGCCGGGCAGGCAGTTCTTC

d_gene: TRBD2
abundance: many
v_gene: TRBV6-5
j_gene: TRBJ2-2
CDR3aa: CASRAGTSHTGELFF
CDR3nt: TGTGCCAGCAGAGCCGGGACTAGCCACACCGGGGAGCTGTTTTTT

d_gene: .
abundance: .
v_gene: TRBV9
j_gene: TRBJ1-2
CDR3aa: CASSPGRGNYGYTF
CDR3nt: TGTGCCAGCAGCCCGGGCAGGGGTAACTATGGCTACACCTTC

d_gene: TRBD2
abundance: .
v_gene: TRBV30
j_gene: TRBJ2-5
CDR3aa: CAWSKRGGLNVETQYF
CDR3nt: TGTGCCTGGAGTAAGCGGGGGGGCCTGAACGTAGAGACCCAGTACTTC

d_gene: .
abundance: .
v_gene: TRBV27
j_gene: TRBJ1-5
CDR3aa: CASSFHRLQPQHF
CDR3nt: TGTGCCAGCAGTTTCCATCGGTTGCAGCCCCAGCATTTT

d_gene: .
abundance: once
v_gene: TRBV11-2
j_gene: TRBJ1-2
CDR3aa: CASSFARLGYTF
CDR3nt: TGTGCCAGCAGCTTCGCTCGACTTGGCTACACCTTC

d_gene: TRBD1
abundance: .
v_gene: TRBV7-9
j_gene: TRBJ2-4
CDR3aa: CASSPSDRSNIQYF
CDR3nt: TGTGCCAGCAGTCCCTCGGACAGGTCGAACATTCAGTACTTC

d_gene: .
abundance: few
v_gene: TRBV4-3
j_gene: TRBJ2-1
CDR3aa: CASSHLIQGPGSYNEQFF
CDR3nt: TGCGCCAGCAGCCATCTTATACAGGGACCTGGGTCCTACAATGAGCAGTTCTTC

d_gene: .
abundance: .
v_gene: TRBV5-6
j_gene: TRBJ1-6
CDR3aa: CASSQLGASPLHF
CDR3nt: TGTGCCAGCAGCCAGTTGGGGGCTTCACCCCTCCACTTT

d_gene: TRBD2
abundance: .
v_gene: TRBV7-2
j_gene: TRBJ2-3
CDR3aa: CASSLARLAGGEDTQYF
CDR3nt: TGTGCCAGCAGCTTAGCGCGGCTAGCGGGGGGTGAGGATACGCAGTATTTT

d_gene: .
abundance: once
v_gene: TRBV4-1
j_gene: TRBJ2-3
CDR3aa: CASSQGGRGTDTQYF
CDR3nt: TGCGCCAGCAGCCAAGGAGGTCGGGGAACAGATACGCAGTATTTT

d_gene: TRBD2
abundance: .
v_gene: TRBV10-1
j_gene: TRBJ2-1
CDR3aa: CASSGTTSYNEQFF
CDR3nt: TGCGCCAGCAGCGGGACTACCTCCTACAATGAGCAGTTCTTC

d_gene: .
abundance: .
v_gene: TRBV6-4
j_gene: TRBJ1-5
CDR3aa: CASSATTVYSNQPQHF
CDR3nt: TGTGCCAGCAGTGCCACGACAGTATATAGCAATCAGCCCCAGCATTTT

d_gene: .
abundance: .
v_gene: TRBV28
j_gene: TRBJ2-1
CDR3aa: CASSFTGGYNEQFF
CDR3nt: TGTGCCAGCAGTTTCACCGGGGGCTACAATGAGCAGTTCTTC

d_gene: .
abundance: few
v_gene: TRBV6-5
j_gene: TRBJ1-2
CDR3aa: CASSKQGNYGYTF
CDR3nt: TGTGCCAGCAGTAAACAGGGCAACTATGGCTACACCTTC

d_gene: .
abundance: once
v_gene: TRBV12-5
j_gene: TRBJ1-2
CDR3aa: CASGLVQGNGYTF
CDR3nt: TGTGCTAGTGGTTTGGTACAGGGTAATGGCTACACCTTC

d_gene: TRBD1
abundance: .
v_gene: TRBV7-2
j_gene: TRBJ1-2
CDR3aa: CASSPGTGANYGYTF
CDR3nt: TGTGCCAGCAGCCCTGGGACAGGAGCAAACTATGGCTACACCTTC

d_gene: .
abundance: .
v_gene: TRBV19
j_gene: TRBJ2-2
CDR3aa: CASSSGLDTGELFF
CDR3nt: TGTGCCAGTAGTTCGGGACTCGACACCGGGGAGCTGTTTTTT

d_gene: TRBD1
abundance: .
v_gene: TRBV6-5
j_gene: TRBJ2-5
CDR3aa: CASGQGGETQYF
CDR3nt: TGTGCCAGCGGACAGGGGGGAGAGACCCAGTACTTC

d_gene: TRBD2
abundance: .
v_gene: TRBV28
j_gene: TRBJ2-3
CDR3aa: CASSLELAGGVTDTQYF
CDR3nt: TGTGCCAGCAGTTTAGAACTAGCGGGGGGCGTCACAGATACGCAGTATTTT